A selection of T cell receptor beta chains follows, all from one sample in a study of Graves' ophthalmopathy and Graves' hyperthyroidism. TCRdb re-called the multiplex PCR reads with MiXCR, one entry per CDR3 protein. The sample yields over a million distinct CDR3 sequences, 35% to 40% seen once. What was sequenced was peripheral blood or thyroid tissue (not recorded which). These TCRs come from an adult man with Graves' hyperthyroidism. Both conserved end residues are part of each CDR3. The order of the fields is D gene, clone size, J gene, V gene, CDR3 protein, CDR3 DNA. D genes are given only for firm matches. Clone size, where shown, is once, few, many, or a class for clones that have expanded.

D: -; size: many; J: TRBJ1-4; V: TRBV12-3/TRBV12-4; CDR3: CASSGEGVGEKLFF; DNA: TGTGCCAGCAGTGGCGAGGGGGTTGGAGAAAAACTGTTTTTT
D: -; size: -; J: TRBJ1-1; V: TRBV20-1; CDR3: CSAKLTGMNTEAFF; DNA: TGCAGTGCTAAACTTACAGGGATGAACACTGAAGCTTTCTTT
D: -; size: -; J: TRBJ1-1; V: TRBV30; CDR3: CAWREMNTEAFF; DNA: TGTGCCTGGAGGGAGATGAACACTGAAGCTTTCTTT
D: -; size: -; J: TRBJ2-7; V: TRBV9; CDR3: CASSVADRAYEQYF; DNA: TGTGCCAGCAGCGTAGCTGATAGAGCGTACGAGCAGTACTTC
D: -; size: many; J: TRBJ2-6; V: TRBV7-6; CDR3: CASSPQGTVGANVLTF; DNA: TGTGCCAGCAGCCCTCAAGGGACGGTTGGGGCCAACGTCCTGACTTTC
D: TRBD1; size: many; J: TRBJ1-5; V: TRBV12-3/TRBV12-4; CDR3: CASSPRDRNQPQHF; DNA: TGTGCCAGCAGTCCCCGGGACAGGAATCAGCCCCAGCATTTT
D: -; size: -; J: TRBJ2-6; V: TRBV29-1; CDR3: CSVYAGANVLTF; DNA: TGCAGCGTTTATGCGGGGGCCAACGTCCTGACTTTC
D: TRBD1; size: few; J: TRBJ2-7; V: TRBV29-1; CDR3: CSVALTRGNYEQYF; DNA: TGCAGCGTTGCCTTAACCAGGGGGAACTACGAGCAGTACTTC
D: -; size: once; J: TRBJ2-5; V: TRBV5-5; CDR3: CASSWGGILAETQYF; DNA: TGTGCCAGCAGCTGGGGCGGGATATTGGCGGAGACCCAGTACTTC
D: -; size: few; J: TRBJ2-5; V: TRBV7-9; CDR3: CASSSLWGQETQYF; DNA: TGTGCCAGCAGCTCTCTATGGGGCCAAGAGACCCAGTACTTC
D: TRBD1; size: many; J: TRBJ1-5; V: TRBV19; CDR3: CASSRDRGYQPQHF; DNA: TGTGCCAGTAGCCGGGACAGGGGGTATCAGCCCCAGCATTTT
D: -; size: -; J: TRBJ2-3; V: TRBV6-1; CDR3: CASSEQGPDTQYF; DNA: TGTGCCAGCAGTGAACAGGGACCAGATACGCAGTATTTT
D: -; size: many; J: TRBJ1-1; V: TRBV4-3; CDR3: CASSQVHSLDTEAFF; DNA: TGCGCCAGCAGCCAGGTTCACAGCCTCGACACTGAAGCTTTCTTT
D: -; size: -; J: TRBJ1-6; V: TRBV25-1; CDR3: CASRGHISPLHF; DNA: TGTGCCAGCAGGGGACATATTTCACCCCTCCACTTT
D: -; size: few; J: TRBJ1-1; V: TRBV30; CDR3: CAWRERGNTEAFF; DNA: TGTGCCTGGAGGGAGAGAGGGAACACTGAAGCTTTCTTT
D: -; size: many; J: TRBJ1-2; V: TRBV5-1; CDR3: CASTPWSGVDGYTF; DNA: TGCGCCAGCACACCCTGGTCTGGGGTGGATGGCTACACCTTC
D: -; size: many; J: TRBJ2-7; V: TRBV24-1; CDR3: CATSGHGYEQYF; DNA: TGTGCCACCAGTGGACACGGCTACGAGCAGTACTTC
D: -; size: few; J: TRBJ1-2; V: TRBV29-1; CDR3: CSGTGSLGYTF; DNA: TGCAGCGGTACAGGGTCCCTCGGCTACACCTTC
D: -; size: few; J: TRBJ1-3; V: TRBV12-3/TRBV12-4; CDR3: CASSYLIPQGSGNTIYF; DNA: TGTGCCAGCAGTTACTTGATTCCGCAGGGTTCTGGAAACACCATATATTTT
D: -; size: -; J: TRBJ1-1; V: TRBV29-1; CDR3: CSVVSGIITEAFF; DNA: TGCAGCGTCGTCTCCGGGATTATCACTGAAGCTTTCTTT
D: -; size: -; J: TRBJ1-1; V: TRBV4-3; CDR3: CASSQDSRTEAFF; DNA: TGCGCCAGCAGCCAAGACTCTAGGACTGAAGCTTTCTTT
D: -; size: many; J: TRBJ2-5; V: TRBV7-6; CDR3: CASSWELGSTSETQYF; DNA: TGTGCCAGCAGCTGGGAATTGGGGAGTACAAGTGAGACCCAGTACTTC
D: TRBD1; size: -; J: TRBJ2-5; V: TRBV11-2; CDR3: CASSLGRDRKETQYF; DNA: TGTGCCAGCAGCTTAGGTCGGGACAGAAAAGAGACCCAGTACTTC
D: -; size: -; J: TRBJ2-2; V: TRBV7-9; CDR3: CASRIRVGLPRDTGELFF; DNA: TGTGCCAGCAGAATCAGGGTCGGCCTACCCCGAGACACCGGGGAGCTGTTTTTT
D: -; size: many; J: TRBJ2-5; V: TRBV7-2; CDR3: CASRVGEKETQYF; DNA: TGTGCCAGCCGGGTCGGGGAAAAAGAGACCCAGTACTTC
D: TRBD2; size: many; J: TRBJ2-5; V: TRBV15; CDR3: CATSRNLAGVSETQYF; DNA: TGTGCCACCAGCAGAAATCTAGCGGGAGTTAGTGAGACCCAGTACTTC
D: -; size: few; J: TRBJ2-7; V: TRBV20-1; CDR3: CSARDPTGPPYEQYF; DNA: TGCAGTGCTAGAGATCCGACGGGACCTCCCTACGAGCAGTACTTC
D: -; size: many; J: TRBJ2-7; V: TRBV7-8; CDR3: CASSPSMAGHYEQYF; DNA: TGTGCCAGCAGCCCCTCGATGGCTGGGCACTACGAGCAGTACTTC
D: -; size: -; J: TRBJ2-5; V: TRBV3-1; CDR3: CASSQDHRSQETQYF; DNA: TGTGCCAGCAGCCAAGATCACAGGAGCCAAGAGACCCAGTACTTC
D: TRBD1; size: few; J: TRBJ1-4; V: TRBV20-1; CDR3: CSAPYRGLDEKLFF; DNA: TGCAGTGCACCATACAGGGGGTTGGATGAAAAACTGTTTTTT
D: -; size: many; J: TRBJ1-1; V: TRBV29-1; CDR3: CSGGQNTEAFF; DNA: TGCAGCGGGGGACAGAACACTGAAGCTTTCTTT
D: -; size: many; J: TRBJ1-2; V: TRBV7-2; CDR3: CASSLAARSYGYTF; DNA: TGTGCCAGCAGCTTAGCGGCCAGGTCCTATGGCTACACCTTC
D: -; size: many; J: TRBJ1-5; V: TRBV19; CDR3: CASSIRQADRYSNQPQHF; DNA: TGTGCCAGTAGTATCAGGCAGGCGGACCGCTATAGCAATCAGCCCCAGCATTTT
D: -; size: many; J: TRBJ1-6; V: TRBV9; CDR3: CASSTSSLISPLHF; DNA: TGTGCCAGCAGCACCTCATCATTGATTTCACCCCTCCACTTT
D: -; size: few; J: TRBJ1-5; V: TRBV10-3; CDR3: CAISQGTNQPQHF; DNA: TGTGCCATCAGTCAGGGGACCAATCAGCCCCAGCATTTT
D: -; size: -; J: TRBJ1-1; V: TRBV7-2; CDR3: CASTPQSTEAFF; DNA: TGTGCCAGCACCCCGCAGTCCACTGAAGCTTTCTTT
D: -; size: medium-sized; J: TRBJ1-1; V: TRBV18; CDR3: CASSQRGGGSNTEAFF; DNA: TGTGCCAGCTCACAAAGAGGTGGGGGCTCGAACACTGAAGCTTTCTTT
D: -; size: -; J: TRBJ2-5; V: TRBV7-2; CDR3: CASSSDVRQETQYF; DNA: TGTGCCAGCAGCAGTGATGTCAGACAAGAGACCCAGTACTTC
D: -; size: many; J: TRBJ1-2; V: TRBV4-3; CDR3: CASSQATGSLKDGYTF; DNA: TGCGCCAGCAGCCAAGCGACCGGGAGCCTCAAGGATGGCTACACCTTC
D: TRBD1; size: few; J: TRBJ1-6; V: TRBV7-8; CDR3: CASSLEQGTYYNSPLHF; DNA: TGTGCCAGCAGCTTAGAACAGGGGACCTACTATAATTCACCCCTCCACTTT
D: TRBD2; size: once; J: TRBJ2-5; V: TRBV24-1; CDR3: CDTAGAGETQYF; DNA: TGTGACACGGCGGGAGCTGGAGAGACCCAGTACTTC
D: -; size: many; J: TRBJ1-2; V: TRBV29-1; CDR3: CSVVEGRFRYGYTF; DNA: TGCAGCGTTGTGGAAGGGAGGTTTAGGTATGGCTACACCTTC
D: -; size: few; J: TRBJ2-2; V: TRBV19; CDR3: CASKTEVGDAGELFF; DNA: TGTGCCAGCAAGACAGAGGTGGGGGACGCCGGGGAGCTGTTTTTT
D: -; size: many; J: TRBJ1-3; V: TRBV7-9; CDR3: CASRAKGKYSGNTIYF; DNA: TGTGCCAGCAGGGCAAAGGGGAAATACTCTGGAAACACCATATATTTT
D: TRBD1; size: -; J: TRBJ1-5; V: TRBV10-3; CDR3: CAISESGQGNNQPQHF; DNA: TGTGCCATCAGTGAGAGCGGACAGGGTAATAATCAGCCCCAGCATTTT
D: TRBD1; size: -; J: TRBJ1-5; V: TRBV12-3/TRBV12-4; CDR3: CASSQTGGKGNQPQHF; DNA: TGTGCCAGCAGTCAAACAGGGGGCAAGGGCAATCAGCCCCAGCATTTT
D: -; size: -; J: TRBJ2-3; V: TRBV20-1; CDR3: CSARSGGIGTDTQYF; DNA: TGCAGTGCTAGATCCGGCGGGATAGGCACAGATACGCAGTATTTT
D: -; size: -; J: TRBJ1-3; V: TRBV12-3/TRBV12-4; CDR3: CASSLQGITGNTIYF; DNA: TGTGCCAGCAGTTTACAGGGCATCACTGGAAACACCATATATTTT
D: -; size: -; J: TRBJ1-2; V: TRBV15; CDR3: CATRGTGYTF; DNA: TGTGCCACCAGGGGGACAGGCTACACCTTC
D: TRBD1; size: many; J: TRBJ1-2; V: TRBV9; CDR3: CASSATGAPNYGYTF; DNA: TGTGCCAGCAGCGCGACAGGGGCCCCTAACTATGGCTACACCTTC
D: -; size: -; J: TRBJ1-5; V: TRBV20-1; CDR3: CSALDRTGQPQHF; DNA: TGCAGTGCTCTCGACAGGACGGGCCAGCCCCAGCATTTT
D: -; size: -; J: TRBJ1-2; V: TRBV2; CDR3: CASTLDSDYGYTF; DNA: TGTGCCAGCACCTTGGACAGTGACTATGGCTACACCTTC
D: -; size: -; J: TRBJ2-3; V: TRBV10-3; CDR3: CAISEGVGPEMDTQYF; DNA: TGTGCCATCAGTGAGGGCGTGGGTCCGGAAATGGATACGCAGTATTTT
D: TRBD1; size: -; J: TRBJ1-2; V: TRBV5-4; CDR3: CASSLVGQGDLYGYTF; DNA: TGTGCCAGCAGCTTGGTGGGACAGGGGGACCTATATGGCTACACCTTC
D: TRBD2; size: once; J: TRBJ2-7; V: TRBV20-1; CDR3: CSALAGVGEQYF; DNA: TGCAGTGCCCTAGCGGGAGTGGGGGAGCAGTACTTC